The entry that follows covers one T cell receptor beta chain sequence. This clone was recorded only once. Its binding antigen is unknown. One base away there is no much larger clone; base qualities are not given. TCR CDR3 regions were amplified from genomic DNA by multiplex PCR using the deep immunoSEQ assay. Extracted genomic DNA from each cell subset was distributed evenly across all wells of several immunoSEQ 96-well plates, and each plate was treated as a replicate. For sorted subsets, approximately 190 ng genomic DNA, equal to 30,000 or so T cell genomes, was loaded into each replicate PCR. The purified libraries were quantified using a Qubit 3.0 fluorometer, sized with a Bioanalyzer 2100, and then quantified again using the KAPA Library Quantification kit. Each immunoSEQ 96-well plate was sequenced on its own single-read 150-cycle Illumina NextSeq 550 flow cell. On the study's bioinformatics: Because the immunoSEQ output held only junctional sequences and lacked quality scores, the filtering could not match the filtering applied to full-length reads. To assign V/J genes and CDR3, sequences were annotated using PyIR, a Python wrapper for IgBLAST v1.9, with IMGT germline references. Any read was removed if the V/J assignment was weak (E-value above 1e-6), the CDR3 was missing, or the read contained stop codons, out-of-frame junctions, or ambiguous translated residues. V3J clonotypes were defined as sequences sharing the same inferred V gene, J gene, and CDR3 amino acid sequence. To compute the percentage overlap between repertoires, the number of shared unique clonotypes was divided by the size of the smaller repertoire. Richness of each repertoire was evaluated using RTK rarefaction, the Chao1 estimator, and Recon v2.1 estimates of unobserved clonotypes. For all TCRbeta clonotypes obtained by the gDNA method from a handful of donors, generation probabilities were computed with OLGA. This immuneACCESS table, as held by TCRdb, lists in-frame sequences with V and J called but not all clones. Of the missing ones, under half trace to an unresolved V gene in checked studies; the others have no known cause. The D gene and trimming were derived from the DNA, and the V and J assignments and clone size from that table. The sample table holds roughly 2,300,000 clones, of which roughly 90% were seen once. Clones ranked in the top ten supply approximately 0.41% of the sample.

The data are from a study of shared clonotypes between healthy human individuals (dated by TCRdb to between 2020 and 2021). Describing the broader study: The cohort included a few men and a couple of women between 18 and 49 years of age. To estimate repertoire size and how much clonotypes are shared between individuals, the study performed deep sequencing of blood TCR repertoires from roughly five healthy adults. Between about 0.9 and 9 billion PBMCs per donor were obtained by leukapheresis. Per donor, three plates each were used for CD4 naive and CD4 memory, two for CD8 naive, and one for CD8 memory. Different laboratories and diverse techniques were used to prepare libraries and sequence TCR repertoires, to increase sequencing depth and limit assay-specific biases.

Healthy HIV-negative adults with no recently reported acute infections or vaccinations were included as donors. Only Caucasian adults living in Nashville, Tennessee, USA were represented among the donors. CD4+ T cells were enriched by magnetic negative selection, after which naive cells were positively selected on CD45RA and the negative fraction was taken as the memory subset. Blood was obtained by leukapheresis, after which PBMCs were separated by Ficoll-Histopaque density gradient centrifugation and cryopreserved in liquid nitrogen vapor phase. Purity and quantity of every magnetically sorted T cell population were checked by analytical flow cytometry. Genomic DNA was isolated from each sorted fraction and quantified by UV absorbance on a Nanodrop 2000c. General conclusions and limits of the study: Only blood was sampled, and tissue TCR repertoires likely differ from those in blood. Naive subsets generally had larger estimated clonotype richness than memory subsets did. Across a handful of donors, 4.5% to 6.5% of naive CD4, roughly 3.3% of naive CD8, 2% to 2.5% of memory CD4, and around 0.4% of memory CD8 clonotypes were shared. Even with the large sequencing depth, rarefaction of the sorted-subset datasets indicated that sequencing was incomplete. Compared with non-shared clonotypes, clonotypes shared by all four sorted-subset donors had higher generation probabilities. Because the study included a small number of donors, the genetic and exposure-history diversity represented was limited. Pairwise subsampling led to the expectation that sequencing depth would affect the degree of clonotype sharing among donors.

The TCR originated in a man in his late teens or twenties in good health. Some clones in this sample may be carry-over from other donors' samples. Sequenced: naive CD4+ T cells from PBMCs. What this sample's cell subset or site label stands for: CD45RA+ positively selected.

The CDR3 sequence is CASSLARTNTGELFF. The DNA reads TGTGCCAGCAGCTTGGCGAGAACGAACACCGGGGAGCTGTTTTTT. The rearrangement combines TRBV7-3 with TRBJ2-2, with the D gene not clear enough to name. From the germline V gene, CDR1 is SGHTA and CDR2 is FQGTGA. V is reduced by 3 bases and J by 0 bases, leaving a spacing of 8 bases between them. The CDR3 runs 15 amino acids, cysteine and phenylalanine included. Only the CDR3 DNA stays, 45 bases, in frame from base 1. Here the CDR3 is joined to the reference TRBV7-3 and TRBJ2-2 genes, and the full variable domain is: GAGVSQTPSNKVTEKGKYVELRCDPISGHTALYWYRQSLGQGPEFLIYFQGTGAADDSGLPNDRFFAVRPEGSVSTLKIQRTERGDSAVYLCASSLARTNTGELFFGEGSRLTVL.